The source of this T cell receptor (beta chain) is a study of cytomegalovirus exposure and HLA in healthy donors. Concerning this clone itself: Germline is not matched at one junction end, which may reflect a read error.

In the PCR, 60 Vbeta and 13 Jbeta primers were used. Data came from immunoSEQ multiplex PCR; TCRdb stores just in-frame clones and leaves some out. The sample records about 230,000 clones, more than 60% being singletons. From germline, CDR1 is SGHAT and CDR2 FQNNGV. This CDR3 has 13 residues. The chain links TRBV11-2 to TRBJ1-2, with D possibly TRBD1 on 6 matching bases. This clonotype was obtained from a woman in her sixties or seventies in good health and CMV-seropositive. Sequenced: PBMCs. The CDR3 loop is CAFPPGVDYGYTF. CDR3 bases: TGTGCCTTCCCCCCAGGGGTAGACTACGGCTACACCTTC.